These 13 T cell receptor beta chains originate from one sample sequenced in a study of response to subunit inactivated influenza vaccine. A single record per CDR3 protein comes from TCRdb applying MiXCR to the RT-PCR reads. This table holds roughly 290,000 distinct CDR3 sequences, 21% found once. The source was PBMCs from blood, collected approximately 20 months after vaccination. Every receptor here comes from a man between 50 and 75 years old who received an inactivated influenza vaccine.

In DNA, the CDR3 is TGTGCCAGCAGCACTCGGACAGGGTACGGTTCATTTGGAAACACCATATATTTT. Its translation: CASSTRTGYGSFGNTIYF. The chain employs TRBV21-1 and TRBJ1-3; the table names TRBD1, a call not compared with the DNA. TRBV21-1 is deemed a pseudogene. The CDR3 runs 18 residues.

This clonotype was recorded a few times. The chain uses TRBV7-2 and TRBJ2-7; 9 nucleotides line up with TRBD1. The trim removed 5 bases at V and 2 bases at J, leaving 7 bases unmatched. The V gene's germline CDR1 is SGHTA and CDR2 FQGNSA. This CDR3 contains 15 residues. In nucleotides, the CDR3 is TGTGCCAGCAGCACAGTGACAGGGGGGGCCTACGAGCAGTACTTC. This gives the protein CASSTVTGGAYEQYF.

The chain combines TRBV9 with TRBJ2-2; no firm D call. Germline-derived CDR1 and CDR2 are SGDLS and YYNGEE. The V and J ends lost 0 bases and 3 bases respectively, with 9 bases between them. The CDR3 runs 15 residues. The CDR3 sequence: CASSVVKEYTGELFF. The CDR3 nucleotides read TGTGCCAGCAGCGTAGTAAAGGAGTACACCGGGGAGCTGTTTTTT.

In its sample, this clonotype was seen a few times. The chain uses TRBV29-1 and TRBJ1-5; a weak D match, TRBD1 (6 bases). V lost 4 bases and J lost 4, with 11 bases in between. CDR3 length: 13 amino acids. In germline, CDR1 is SQVTM, CDR2 ANQGSEA. CDR3 bases: TGCAGCGTTGCGGGGGCGCGAAATCAGCCCCAGCATTTT. As protein: CSVAGARNQPQHF.

This sequence joins TRBV5-1 and TRBJ1-1; perhaps TRBD1 as D (5 bases). V lost 3 bases to trimming and J lost 2 bases, with 11 bases between them. CDR3 size: 14 residues. CDR1 is SGHRS and CDR2 is YFSETQ in the germline V gene. CDR3 DNA: TGCGCCAGCAGCTCCAGGGCGGGAAACACTGAAGCTTTCTTT. Its protein is CASSSRAGNTEAFF.

This clonotype occurred a few times. The J gene is TRBJ1-4, the V gene TRBV5-1; D not certain. Germline assignment: CDR1 SGHRS and CDR2 YFSETQ. The length of the CDR3 is 15 residues. Trimming took off 0 bases at V and 6 bases at J, with 12 bases between the two ends. The CDR3 bases are TGCGCCAGCAGCTTGGGGGTCTGGACGGATGAAAAACTGTTTTTT. Translating gives CASSLGVWTDEKLFF.

The chain employs TRBV19 and TRBJ1-4; 7 bases agree with TRBD1. V shed 6 bases, J shed 8 bases, and the junction held 9 bases outside the gene matches. The CDR3 loop spans 14 amino acids. Germline CDR1 is LNHDA and CDR2 is SQIVND (reference sequence). The CDR3 sequence is CASRSPGQTEKLFF. The DNA of the CDR3 is TGTGCCAGTAGGTCTCCGGGACAGACGGAAAAACTGTTTTTT.

This clonotype was seen ten or more times. CDR3 sequence (DNA): TGCAGTGCCATAGAGAGCATTGGACAGGGTAATCAGCCCCAGCATTTT. Its translation: CSAIESIGQGNQPQHF. This rearrangement joins TRBV20-1 to TRBJ1-5, with 8 bases that match TRBD1. Trimming cost V 6 bases and J 4 bases; bases outside gene matches: 14. The CDR3 spans 16 residues. Germline CDR1 DFQATT, CDR2 SNEGSKA (reference sequence).

The genes are TRBV6-1 and TRBJ1-2; 8 positions match TRBD1. V shed 4 bases and J 2 bases; nucleotides not matched to a gene: 6. Per the germline V gene, CDR1 is MNHNS and CDR2 is SASEGT. There are 15 residues in the CDR3. CDR3 sequence: CASSGESGGNYGYTF. For the CDR3, the DNA is TGTGCCAGCAGTGGGGAGTCAGGGGGCAACTATGGCTACACCTTC.

This clonotype appeared a few times. This chain joins TRBV7-9 and TRBJ2-1; D remains ambiguous. Between the trimmed V and J ends, which lost 5 bases and 10 bases, there was a span of 12 bases. The CDR3 totals 12 residues. Germline V gives CDR1 SEHNR, CDR2 FQNEAQ (reference sequence). The CDR3 DNA follows: TGTGCCAGCAGCAGTCTGCTTCGCGAGCAGTTCTTC. It specifies CASSSLLREQFF. The whole variable domain, filled in from reference TRBV7-9 and TRBJ2-1, reads DTGVSQNPRHKITKRGQNVTFRCDPISEHNRLYWYRQTLGQGPEFLTYFQNEAQLEKSRLLSDRFSAERPKGSFSTLEIQRTEQGDSAMYLCASSSLLREQFFGPGTRLTVL.

J is TRBJ1-2 and V is TRBV29-1; D not certain. Germline CDR1 is SQVTM and CDR2 is ANQGSEA. The V end lost 6 bases, the J end lost 3 bases, and 14 bases lay between the germline ends. The CDR3 consists of 13 residues. Here the CDR3 DNA reads TGCAGCGTCCCGGGGATTGCCTACTATGGCTACACCTTC. Translated: CSVPGIAYYGYTF.

The chain recombines TRBV7-2 with TRBJ2-7, with 13 bases aligning to TRBD2. CDR1 is SGHTA and CDR2 is FQGNSA in the germline V gene. There are 16 residues in the CDR3. After removal of 1 base from V and 3 bases from J, the junction contained 3 bases not matched to a gene. CDR3 nucleotides: TGTGCCAGCAGCTTAGAACTAGCGGGAGGGCGCTACGAGCAGTACTTC. Protein sequence: CASSLELAGGRYEQYF.

This clonotype was detected a few times. The chain is built from TRBV6-1 and TRBJ1-1; maybe TRBD1 (6 bases). Germline CDR1 MNHNS, CDR2 SASEGT. The CDR3 loop spans 14 amino acids. V was clipped by 1 base and J by 3 bases, with 9 bases between them. CDR3 region: CASSEGPGDTEAFF. The CDR3 nucleotides are TGTGCCAGCAGTGAAGGGCCAGGGGACACTGAAGCTTTCTTT.